The clone carrying this T cell receptor beta chain appeared a few times. TCRbeta library preparation incorporated unique molecular identifiers. One entry per CDR3 protein, called by TCRdb with MiXCR from the PCR reads. The sample has approximately 520,000 distinct CDR3 sequences, less than 35% seen once. V gave up 5 bases and J gave up 6 bases, with 5 bases separating them. The CDR3 is made up of 11 amino acids. CDR1 MNHEY and CDR2 SMNVEV come from the germline V gene (reference sequence). This sample was included in a study of T-cell reconstitution after alpha-beta-depleted transplantation in children.

This chain joins TRBV27 and TRBJ2-1; D is unclear. The material was PBMCs from the stem cell graft donor, obtained from the stem cell graft. The source of this sequence is a human donor who donated a stem cell graft to a child with aplastic anemia. In DNA form, the CDR3 reads TGTGCCAGCAGTGGCTTCAATGAGCAGTTCTTC. It encodes CASSGFNEQFF.